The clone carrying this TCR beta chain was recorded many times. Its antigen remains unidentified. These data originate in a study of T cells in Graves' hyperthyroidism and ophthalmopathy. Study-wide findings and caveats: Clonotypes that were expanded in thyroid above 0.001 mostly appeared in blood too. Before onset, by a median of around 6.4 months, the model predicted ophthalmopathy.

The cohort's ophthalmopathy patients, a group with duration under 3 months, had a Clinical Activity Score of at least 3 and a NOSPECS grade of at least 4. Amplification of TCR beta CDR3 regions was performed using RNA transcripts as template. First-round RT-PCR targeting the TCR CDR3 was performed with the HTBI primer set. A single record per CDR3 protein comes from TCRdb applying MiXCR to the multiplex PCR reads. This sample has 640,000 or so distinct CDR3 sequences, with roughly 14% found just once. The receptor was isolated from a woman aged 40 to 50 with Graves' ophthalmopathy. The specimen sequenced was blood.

In DNA, the CDR3 is TGCAGTGCTAGATCCGTTAGTGATGAGCAGTACTTC. It translates to CSARSVSDEQYF. The genes are TRBV20-1 and TRBJ2-7; D is unclear. CDR1 is DFQATT and CDR2 is SNEGSKA in the germline V gene (reference sequence). V was trimmed by 2 bases and J by 7 bases, leaving 12 bases between them. The CDR3 covers 12 residues.